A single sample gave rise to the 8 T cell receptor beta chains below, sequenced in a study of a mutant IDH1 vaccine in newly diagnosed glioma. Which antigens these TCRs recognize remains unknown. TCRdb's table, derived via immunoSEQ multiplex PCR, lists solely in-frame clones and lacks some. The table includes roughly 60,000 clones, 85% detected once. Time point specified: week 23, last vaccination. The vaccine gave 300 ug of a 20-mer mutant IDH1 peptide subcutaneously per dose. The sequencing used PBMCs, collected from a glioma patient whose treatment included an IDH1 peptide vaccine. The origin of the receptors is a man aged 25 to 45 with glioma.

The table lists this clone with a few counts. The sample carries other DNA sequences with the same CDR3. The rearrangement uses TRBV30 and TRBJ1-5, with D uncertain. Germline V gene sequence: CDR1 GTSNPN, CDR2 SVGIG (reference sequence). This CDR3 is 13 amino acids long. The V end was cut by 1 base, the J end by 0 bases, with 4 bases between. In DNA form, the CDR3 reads TGTGCCTGGAGTGGGGATAGCAATCAGCCCCAGCATTTT. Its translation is CAWSGDSNQPQHF.

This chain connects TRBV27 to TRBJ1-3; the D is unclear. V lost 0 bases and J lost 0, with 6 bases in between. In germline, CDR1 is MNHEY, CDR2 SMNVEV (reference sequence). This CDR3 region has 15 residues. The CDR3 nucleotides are TGTGCCAGCAGTTTATCGGCCGTCTCTGGAAACACCATATATTTT. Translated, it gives CASSLSAVSGNTIYF.

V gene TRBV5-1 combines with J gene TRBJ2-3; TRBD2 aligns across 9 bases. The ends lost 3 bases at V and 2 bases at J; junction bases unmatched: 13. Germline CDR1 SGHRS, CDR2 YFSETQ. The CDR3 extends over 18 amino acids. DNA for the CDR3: TGCGCCAGCAGCTCCACCCCTGGACTAGCGAACTACACAGATACGCAGTATTTT. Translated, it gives CASSSTPGLANYTDTQYF.

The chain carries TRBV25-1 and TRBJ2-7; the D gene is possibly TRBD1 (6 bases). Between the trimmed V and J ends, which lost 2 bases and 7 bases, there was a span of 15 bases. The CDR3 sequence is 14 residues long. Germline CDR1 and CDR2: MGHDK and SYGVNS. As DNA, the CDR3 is TGTGCCAGCAGTGAAGAGGACAGCCGTGGAGAGCAGTACTTC. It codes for CASSEEDSRGEQYF.

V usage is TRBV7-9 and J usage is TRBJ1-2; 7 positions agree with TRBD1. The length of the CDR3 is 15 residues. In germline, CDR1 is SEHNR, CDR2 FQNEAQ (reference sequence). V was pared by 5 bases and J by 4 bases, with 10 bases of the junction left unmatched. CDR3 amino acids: CASSPTPGTAYGYTF. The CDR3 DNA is TGTGCCAGCAGCCCAACCCCCGGGACAGCCTATGGCTACACCTTC.

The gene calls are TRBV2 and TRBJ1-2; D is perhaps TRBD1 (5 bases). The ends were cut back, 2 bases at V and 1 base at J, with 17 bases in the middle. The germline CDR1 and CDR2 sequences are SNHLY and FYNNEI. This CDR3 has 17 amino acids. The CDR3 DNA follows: TGTGCCAGCAGTGAATTTGTTAGGTGGCAGGGTAACTATGGCTACACCTTC. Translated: CASSEFVRWQGNYGYTF. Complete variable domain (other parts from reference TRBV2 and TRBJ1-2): EPEVTQTPSHQVTQMGQEVILRCVPISNHLYFYWYRQILGQKVEFLVSFYNNEISEKSEIFDDQFSVERPDGSNFTLKIRSTKLEDSAMYFCASSEFVRWQGNYGYTFGSGTRLTVV.

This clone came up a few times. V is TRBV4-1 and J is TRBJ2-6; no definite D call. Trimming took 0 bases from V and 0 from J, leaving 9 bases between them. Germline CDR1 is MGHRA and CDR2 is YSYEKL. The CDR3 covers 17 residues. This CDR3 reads CASSQDTAFSGANVLTF. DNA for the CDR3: TGCGCCAGCAGCCAAGATACCGCGTTCTCTGGGGCCAACGTCCTGACTTTC.

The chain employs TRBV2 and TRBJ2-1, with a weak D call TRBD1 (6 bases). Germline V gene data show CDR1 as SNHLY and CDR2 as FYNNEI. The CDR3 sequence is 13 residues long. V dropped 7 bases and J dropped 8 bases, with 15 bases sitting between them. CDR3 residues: CASNPQGRDEQFF. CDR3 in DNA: TGTGCCAGCAACCCGCAGGGGCGGGATGAGCAGTTCTTC.